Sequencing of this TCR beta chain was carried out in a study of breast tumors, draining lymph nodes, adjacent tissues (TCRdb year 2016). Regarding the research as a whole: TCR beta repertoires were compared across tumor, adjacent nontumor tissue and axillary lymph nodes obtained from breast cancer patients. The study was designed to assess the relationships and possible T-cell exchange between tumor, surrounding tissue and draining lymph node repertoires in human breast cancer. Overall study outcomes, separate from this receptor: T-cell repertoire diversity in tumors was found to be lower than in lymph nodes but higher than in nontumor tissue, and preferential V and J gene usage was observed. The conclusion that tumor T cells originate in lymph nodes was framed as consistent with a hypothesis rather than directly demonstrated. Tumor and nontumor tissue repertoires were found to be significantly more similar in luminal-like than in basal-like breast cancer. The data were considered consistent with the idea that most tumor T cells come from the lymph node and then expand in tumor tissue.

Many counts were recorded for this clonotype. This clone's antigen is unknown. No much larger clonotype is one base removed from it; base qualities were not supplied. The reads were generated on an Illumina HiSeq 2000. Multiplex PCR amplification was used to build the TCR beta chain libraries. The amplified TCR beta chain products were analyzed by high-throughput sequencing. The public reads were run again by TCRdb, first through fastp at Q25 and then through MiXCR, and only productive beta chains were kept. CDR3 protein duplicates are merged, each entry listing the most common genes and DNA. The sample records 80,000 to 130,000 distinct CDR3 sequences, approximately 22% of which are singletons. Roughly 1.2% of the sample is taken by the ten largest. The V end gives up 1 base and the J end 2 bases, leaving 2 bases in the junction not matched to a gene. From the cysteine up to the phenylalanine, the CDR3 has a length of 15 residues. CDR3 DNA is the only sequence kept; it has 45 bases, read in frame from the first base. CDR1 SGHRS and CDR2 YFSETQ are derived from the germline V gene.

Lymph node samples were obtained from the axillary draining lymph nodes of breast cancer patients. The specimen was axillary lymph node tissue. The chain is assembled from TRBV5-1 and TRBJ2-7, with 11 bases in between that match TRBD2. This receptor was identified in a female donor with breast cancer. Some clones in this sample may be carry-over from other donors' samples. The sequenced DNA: TGCGCCAGCAGCTTGCTAGCGGGGGGACCCTACGAGCAGTACTTC. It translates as CASSLLAGGPYEQYF.